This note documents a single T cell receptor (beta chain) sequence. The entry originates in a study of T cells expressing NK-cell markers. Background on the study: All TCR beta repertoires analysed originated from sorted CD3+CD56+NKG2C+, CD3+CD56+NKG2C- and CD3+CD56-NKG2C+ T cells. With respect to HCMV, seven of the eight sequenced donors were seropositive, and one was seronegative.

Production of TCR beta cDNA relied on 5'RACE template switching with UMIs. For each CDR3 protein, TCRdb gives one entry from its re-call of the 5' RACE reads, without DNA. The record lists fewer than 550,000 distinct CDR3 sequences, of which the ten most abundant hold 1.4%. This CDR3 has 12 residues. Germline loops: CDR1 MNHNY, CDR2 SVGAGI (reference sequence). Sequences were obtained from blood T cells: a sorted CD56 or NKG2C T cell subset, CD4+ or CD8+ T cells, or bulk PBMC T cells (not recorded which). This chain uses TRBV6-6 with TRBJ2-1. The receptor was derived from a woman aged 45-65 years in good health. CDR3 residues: CASRSLADEQFF.